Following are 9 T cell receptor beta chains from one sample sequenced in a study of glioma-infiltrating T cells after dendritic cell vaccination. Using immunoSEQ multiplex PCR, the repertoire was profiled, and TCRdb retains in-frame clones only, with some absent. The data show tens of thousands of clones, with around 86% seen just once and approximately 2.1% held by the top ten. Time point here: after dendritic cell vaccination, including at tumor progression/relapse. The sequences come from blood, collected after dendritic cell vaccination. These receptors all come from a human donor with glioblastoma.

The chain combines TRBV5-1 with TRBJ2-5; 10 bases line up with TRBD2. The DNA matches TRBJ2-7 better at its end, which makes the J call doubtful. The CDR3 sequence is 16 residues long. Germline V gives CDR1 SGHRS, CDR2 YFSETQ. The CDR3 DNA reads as TGCGCCAGCAGCTTGGTTGTAGCGGGAGGCCCCTACGAGCAGTACTTC. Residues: CASSLVVAGGPYEQYF.

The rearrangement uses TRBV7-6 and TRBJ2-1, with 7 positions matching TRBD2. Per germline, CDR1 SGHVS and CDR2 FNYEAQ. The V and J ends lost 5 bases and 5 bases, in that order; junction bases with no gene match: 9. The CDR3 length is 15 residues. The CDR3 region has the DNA TGTGCCAGCAGCGATACACCACTAGCGAACAATGAGCAGTTCTTC. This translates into CASSDTPLANNEQFF.

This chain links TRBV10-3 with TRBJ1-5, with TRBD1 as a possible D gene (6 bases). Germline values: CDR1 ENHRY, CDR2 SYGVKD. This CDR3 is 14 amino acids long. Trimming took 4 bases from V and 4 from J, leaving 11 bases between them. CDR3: CAISAYGQNQPQHF. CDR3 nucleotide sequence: TGTGCCATCAGTGCATACGGACAGAATCAGCCCCAGCATTTT.

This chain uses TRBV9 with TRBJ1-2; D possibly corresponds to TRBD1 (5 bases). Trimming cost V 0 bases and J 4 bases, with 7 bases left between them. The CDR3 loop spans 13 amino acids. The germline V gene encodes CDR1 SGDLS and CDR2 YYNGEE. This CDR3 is CASSVDQGYGYTF. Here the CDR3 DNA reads TGTGCCAGCAGCGTAGACCAGGGCTATGGCTACACCTTC.

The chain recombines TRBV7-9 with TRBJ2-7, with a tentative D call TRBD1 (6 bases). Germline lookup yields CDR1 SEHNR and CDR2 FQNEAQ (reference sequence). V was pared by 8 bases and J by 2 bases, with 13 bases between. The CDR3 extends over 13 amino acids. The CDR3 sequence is CASGGGRAYEQYF. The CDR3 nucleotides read TGTGCCAGCGGTGGGGGCAGGGCCTACGAGCAGTACTTC.

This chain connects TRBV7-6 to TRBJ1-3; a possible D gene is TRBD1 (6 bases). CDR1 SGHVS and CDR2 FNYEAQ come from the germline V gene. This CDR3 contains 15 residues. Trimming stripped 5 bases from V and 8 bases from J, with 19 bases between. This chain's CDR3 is CASSQYPGAVDTIYF. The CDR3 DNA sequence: TGTGCCAGCAGCCAGTATCCAGGGGCGGTAGACACCATATATTTT.

CDR3 coding DNA: TGTGCCAGTAGTAGGGACAGGGCTGGCTACACCTTC. Its protein product is CASSRDRAGYTF. The chain is built from TRBV19 and TRBJ1-2, with 9 bases matching TRBD1. The V gene end was trimmed by 4 bases and the J gene end by 7 bases; junction bases not matched to a gene: 1. The CDR3 runs 12 residues. Per the germline V gene, CDR1 is LNHDA and CDR2 is SQIVND (reference sequence).

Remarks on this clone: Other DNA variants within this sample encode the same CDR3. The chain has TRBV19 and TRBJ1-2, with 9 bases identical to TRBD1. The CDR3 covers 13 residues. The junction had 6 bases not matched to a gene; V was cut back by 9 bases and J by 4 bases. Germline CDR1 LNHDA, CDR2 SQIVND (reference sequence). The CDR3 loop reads CASNTGGGYGYTF. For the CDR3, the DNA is TGTGCCAGCAACACAGGGGGCGGCTATGGCTACACCTTC.

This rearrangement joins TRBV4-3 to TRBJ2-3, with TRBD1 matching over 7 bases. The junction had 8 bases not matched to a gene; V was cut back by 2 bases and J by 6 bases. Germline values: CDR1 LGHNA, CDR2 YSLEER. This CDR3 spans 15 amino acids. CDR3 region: CASSQTGTDLDTQYF. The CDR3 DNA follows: TGCGCCAGCAGCCAAACCGGGACAGACCTGGATACGCAGTATTTT.